The present TCR beta chain was sequenced within a study of radiotherapy plus CTLA-4 blockade in lung cancer. Looked up from germline, CDR1 is LGHNA and CDR2 is YNFKEQ. CDR3 length equals 18 residues. V shed 1 base, J shed 2 bases, and the junction held 8 bases outside the gene matches. Using immunoSEQ multiplex PCR, the repertoire was profiled, and TCRdb retains in-frame clones only, with some absent. The sample carries under 50,000 clones, roughly 85% recorded once. This chain links TRBV4-2 with TRBJ2-1; TRBD2 matches at 10 bases. The sequenced sample was peripheral blood, obtained from a patient treated with radiotherapy plus ipilimumab. The receptor's source is a human donor with non-small cell lung cancer whose response to radiotherapy plus ipilimumab could not be evaluated. CDR3 sequence reads: CASSQASGGAGTYNEQFF. The CDR3, as DNA: TGTGCCAGCAGCCAAGCCAGCGGGGGGGCCGGGACCTACAATGAGCAGTTCTTC.